Below are 6 T cell receptor beta chains sequenced from a single sample in a study of identical twins. Each CDR3 protein is one row after TCRdb ran MiXCR on the 5' RACE reads. The sample has 350,000 to 600,000 distinct CDR3 sequences, about 14% seen once; the top ten hold around 0.48%. Another study also made use of these data, one on yellow fever vaccine responses in identical twins.

The sample comprised CD4+ T cells sorted from blood. Receptor source: a woman in her late teens or twenties in good health.

This sequence joins TRBV3-1 and TRBJ2-3, with D tentatively TRBD1 or TRBD2 (6 bases each). The CDR3 extends over 14 amino acids. Germline assignment: CDR1 LGHDT and CDR2 YNNKEL (reference sequence). Between the trimmed V and J ends, which lost 2 bases and 7 bases, there was a span of 13 bases. CDR3 residues: CASSQLGGTNTQYF. As DNA, the CDR3 is TGTGCCAGCAGCCAATTGGGCGGGACAAATACGCAGTATTTT.

The genes are TRBV19 and TRBJ2-7; the match to TRBD2 covers 7 bases. The CDR3 runs to 15 residues. The germline CDR1 and CDR2 sequences are LNHDA and SQIVND (reference sequence). The trim removed 3 bases at V and 0 bases at J, leaving 5 bases unmatched. The CDR3 DNA reads as TGTGCCAGTAGTATGGTTGCGGGGGACTCCTACGAGCAGTACTTC. This gives the protein CASSMVAGDSYEQYF.

This rearrangement joins TRBV10-3 to TRBJ2-3; 11 bases align to TRBD2. This CDR3 comprises 16 residues. With 10 bases clipped from V and 8 bases from J, the junction kept 17 bases outside the gene matches. Germline lookup yields CDR1 ENHRY and CDR2 SYGVKD. The CDR3 DNA reads TGTGCCACCGCGACATTAGCGGGAGGGACAAAGGTTACGCAGTATTTT. It yields the protein CATATLAGGTKVTQYF.

This chain uses TRBV2 with TRBJ2-5; D is uncertain. The germline gives CDR1 SNHLY, CDR2 FYNNEI. Trimming stripped 9 bases from V and 1 base from J, with 12 bases between. CDR3 length: 13 amino acids. The CDR3 bases are TGTGCCAGTATGACCCCGGGCCAAGAGACCCAGTACTTC. Translation: CASMTPGQETQYF.

This chain joins TRBV29-1 and TRBJ2-7, with 7 bases identical to TRBD2. Trimming took 7 bases from V and 3 from J; bases not matched to a gene: 9. There are 13 residues in the CDR3. Germline V lookup: CDR1 SQVTM, CDR2 ANQGSEA. CDR3 amino acids: CSAVGGSGYEQYF. Written as DNA, the CDR3 is TGCAGCGCCGTCGGGGGGTCGGGCTACGAGCAGTACTTC.

This clonotype was observed a few times. The chain is built from TRBV29-1 and TRBJ2-5; D gene unclear. Per the germline V gene, CDR1 is SQVTM and CDR2 is ANQGSEA. Trimming took off 3 bases at V and 3 bases at J, with 14 bases between the two ends. This CDR3 has 14 amino acids. CDR3 DNA sequence: TGCAGCGTTGATTTCGGCCGAGCCAAAGAGACCCAGTACTTC. Residues: CSVDFGRAKETQYF.